This is a list of T cell receptor beta chains from one sample in a study of CD8+CD57+ T cells in acquired aplastic anemia. TCRdb re-called the reads with MiXCR, one entry per CDR3 protein. The table records over 250,000 distinct CDR3 sequences, 56% of them present only once. Sequencing was done on a sample of sorted CD4+, CD8+, or CD8+CD57+ T cells (not recorded which) from PBMCs. These receptor sequences come from a human donor with aplastic anemia. Both conserved end residues are part of each CDR3. A D gene is named only where the DNA matches it firmly. Clone size, where shown, is once, few, many, or a class for clones that have expanded.

TRBV15	-	-	TRBJ1-5	CATSRDTGGSNQPQHF	TGTGCCACCAGCAGAGATACCGGGGGTAGCAATCAGCCCCAGCATTTT
TRBV14	-	-	TRBJ1-2	CASSQDPRGYGYTF	TGTGCCAGCAGCCAGGACCCGCGGGGCTATGGCTACACCTTC
TRBV7-8	-	-	TRBJ1-1	CASSFVRSMNTEAFF	TGTGCCAGCAGCTTTGTCAGAAGCATGAACACTGAAGCTTTCTTT
TRBV10-3	-	-	TRBJ1-1	CAIKDRTNTEAFF	TGTGCCATCAAGGACAGAACGAACACTGAAGCTTTCTTT
TRBV15	TRBD1	-	TRBJ2-1	CATSREGTGAYNEQFF	TGTGCCACCAGCAGAGAGGGGACAGGGGCCTACAATGAGCAGTTCTTC
TRBV7-3	TRBD2	few	TRBJ2-1	CASSFGGDVGGGNGQFF	TGTGCCAGCAGTTTTGGGGGGGACGTCGGGGGAGGCAATGGGCAGTTCTTC
TRBV2	-	-	TRBJ1-2	CASSNWGTNYGYTF	TGTGCCAGCAGTAATTGGGGTACTAACTATGGCTACACCTTC
TRBV2	TRBD1	-	TRBJ1-4	CASYYRGSTTNEKLFF	TGTGCCAGCTATTACAGGGGTAGCACAACTAATGAAAAACTGTTTTTT
TRBV20-1	-	-	TRBJ2-7	CSASTEVVGEQYF	TGCAGTGCTAGTACGGAGGTTGTAGGTGAACAGTACTTC
TRBV5-1	TRBD1	-	TRBJ1-1	CASGSLQGRTEAFF	TGCGCCAGCGGCTCCCTACAGGGGCGCACTGAAGCTTTCTTT
TRBV6-6	TRBD1	many	TRBJ2-1	CASSRGTGNNEQFF	TGTGCCAGCAGTAGGGGGACAGGGAACAATGAGCAGTTCTTC
TRBV29-1	-	once	TRBJ2-5	CSVRRGQETQYF	TGCAGCGTTCGCCGGGGCCAAGAGACCCAGTACTTC
TRBV2	TRBD1	-	TRBJ2-2	CASRSTGGGELFF	TGTGCCAGCAGGAGCACAGGGGGGGGGGAGCTGTTTTTT
TRBV7-9	TRBD1	-	TRBJ1-6	CASSFRTGNPNSPLHF	TGTGCCAGCAGCTTCCGGACAGGGAACCCTAATTCACCCCTCCACTTT
TRBV4-1	-	many	TRBJ2-1	CASSQEIGGQFF	TGCGCCAGCAGCCAAGAGATAGGGGGGCAGTTCTTC
TRBV9	TRBD1	once	TRBJ1-2	CASSVVGTGNYYTF	TGTGCCAGCAGCGTAGTAGGGACAGGCAACTACTACACCTTC
TRBV7-9	-	-	TRBJ1-5	CASSLRDRGFQETQHF	TGTGCCAGCAGCTTACGGGATAGGGGCTTCCAAGAGACCCAGCATTTT
TRBV9	-	many	TRBJ2-3	CASSAPTDTQYF	TGTGCCAGCAGCGCCCCCACAGATACGCAGTATTTT
TRBV14	-	-	TRBJ1-1	CASSQPSRGEAFF	TGTGCCAGCAGCCAGCCTTCCAGGGGTGAAGCTTTCTTT
TRBV5-1	-	few	TRBJ2-6	CASSLGADTGANVLTF	TGCGCCAGCAGCTTGGGCGCCGATACTGGGGCCAACGTCCTGACTTTC
TRBV15	-	-	TRBJ2-1	CATSRERTGSYNEQFF	TGTGCCACCAGCAGAGAGCGCACGGGATCCTACAATGAGCAGTTCTTC
TRBV2	-	-	TRBJ2-7	CASSEVGFEQYF	TGTGCCAGCAGTGAAGTGGGATTCGAGCAGTACTTC
TRBV15	-	-	TRBJ2-7	CATSSLYTRDEQYF	TGTGCCACCAGCAGTTTATATACCAGGGACGAGCAGTACTTC
TRBV6-1	-	few	TRBJ2-2	CASRRGEAGTGELFF	TGTGCCAGCCGTCGCGGGGAGGCCGGCACCGGGGAGCTGTTTTTT
TRBV3-1	-	many	TRBJ2-5	CASSPSGIQETQYF	TGTGCCAGCAGCCCTTCGGGGATCCAAGAGACCCAGTACTTC
TRBV20-1	-	-	TRBJ2-7	CSTGAYEQYF	TGCAGCACGGGGGCGTACGAGCAGTACTTC
TRBV5-1	-	-	TRBJ2-3	CASSLAVGVYNEQYF	TGCGCCAGCAGCTTGGCGGTGGGGGTGTACAATGAGCAGTATTTT
TRBV20-1	-	-	TRBJ2-5	CSIRGRSRDGRTPQETQYF	TGCAGTATAAGAGGTCGGTCCCGGGACGGACGAACACCTCAAGAGACCCAGTACTTC
TRBV15	TRBD2	-	TRBJ2-1	CATGVAGGLHNEQFF	TGTGCCACCGGGGTAGCGGGAGGTTTACACAATGAGCAGTTCTTC
TRBV2	-	many	TRBJ2-7	CASSGHDEQYF	TGTGCCAGCAGTGGACACGACGAGCAGTACTTC
TRBV10-3	TRBD2	once	TRBJ2-7	CASSSRLASSYEQYF	TGTGCCAGCAGTTCAAGACTAGCCAGTTCCTACGAGCAGTACTTC
TRBV29-1	TRBD1	-	TRBJ1-3	CSVKGQGAGNTIYF	TGCAGCGTCAAGGGACAGGGGGCTGGAAACACCATATATTTT
TRBV14	-	-	TRBJ2-3	CASSQAAYLTDTQYF	TGTGCCAGCAGCCAAGCGGCCTACCTCACAGATACGCAGTATTTT
TRBV3-1	TRBD2	many	TRBJ2-7	CASSQRLAGASYEQYF	TGTGCCAGCAGCCAAAGACTAGCGGGGGCCTCCTACGAGCAGTACTTC
TRBV2	-	-	TRBJ1-1	CASSAGRMNTEAFF	TGTGCCAGCAGTGCGGGACGGATGAACACTGAAGCTTTCTTT
TRBV6-4	TRBD2	once	TRBJ2-7	CASSYPPSGTSESYEQYF	TGTGCCAGCAGTTACCCACCCTCCGGGACTAGCGAATCCTACGAGCAGTACTTC
TRBV20-1	-	once	TRBJ1-2	CSATIAGAYSYGYTF	TGCAGTGCTACGATAGCGGGGGCTTACTCCTATGGCTACACCTTC
TRBV28	TRBD1	-	TRBJ2-7	CASSLEGQGSSNFEQYF	TGTGCCAGCAGTTTGGAGGGACAGGGGAGTAGCAACTTCGAGCAGTACTTC
TRBV19	-	-	TRBJ1-5	CASSIQGGNQPQHF	TGTGCCAGTAGTATACAAGGGGGGAATCAGCCCCAGCATTTT
TRBV20-1	TRBD1	-	TRBJ2-1	CSAETGGATDTQFF	TGCAGTGCCGAGACAGGGGGCGCAACAGATACGCAGTTCTTC
TRBV12-3/TRBV12-4	-	-	TRBJ1-6	CASSLARLNSPLHF	TGTGCCAGCAGCTTAGCCCGACTCAACTCACCCCTCCACTTT
TRBV4-1	-	many	TRBJ2-7	CASSPGVWGFYDEQYF	TGCGCCAGCAGCCCCGGGGTCTGGGGATTTTACGACGAGCAGTACTTC
TRBV20-1	-	-	TRBJ2-5	CSAGGTGRQETQYF	TGCAGTGCGGGAGGGACAGGTCGGCAAGAGACCCAGTACTTC
TRBV7-9	TRBD1	-	TRBJ2-5	CASSLLGQGVQETQYF	TGTGCCAGCAGCTTACTCGGACAGGGAGTCCAAGAGACCCAGTACTTC
TRBV7-9	TRBD1	once	TRBJ1-2	CASSQDRGNYGYTF	TGTGCCAGCAGCCAGGACAGGGGAAACTATGGCTACACCTTC
TRBV20-1	-	few	TRBJ2-3	CSLDRLDTQYF	TGCAGTCTGGACCGCTTGGATACGCAGTATTTT
TRBV2	TRBD1	-	TRBJ2-2	CASSPRGGQGSGELFF	TGTGCCAGCAGCCCAAGGGGGGGACAGGGAAGTGGGGAGCTGTTTTTT
TRBV20-1	-	-	TRBJ2-7	CSARRSGPEQYF	TGCAGTGCAAGACGGTCGGGGCCGGAGCAGTACTTC
TRBV14	-	many	TRBJ1-1	CASSQNDRMTNGAFF	TGTGCCAGCAGCCAAAATGACCGAATGACGAACGGGGCTTTCTTT
TRBV19	TRBD2	-	TRBJ2-1	CASSLGTSEFNEQFF	TGTGCCAGTAGTCTCGGGACTAGCGAGTTCAATGAGCAGTTCTTC
TRBV20-1	-	-	TRBJ2-1	CSATLATVEQFF	TGCAGTGCTACCCTCGCCACAGTTGAGCAGTTCTTC
TRBV19	TRBD2	few	TRBJ2-1	CASSPGTSLYYNEQFF	TGTGCCAGTAGTCCCGGGACTAGTCTGTACTACAATGAGCAGTTCTTC
TRBV20-1	TRBD2	-	TRBJ2-1	CSAGTSGYNEQFF	TGCAGTGCTGGGACTAGCGGGTACAATGAGCAGTTCTTC
TRBV2	TRBD1	few	TRBJ1-2	CASSEDRDYGYTF	TGTGCCAGCAGTGAGGACAGGGACTATGGCTACACCTTC